This TCR beta chain was sequenced during a study of cytomegalovirus exposure and HLA in healthy donors. The wider study: Roughly 180 million T cells yielded 100 million or so unique TCR beta sequences, as an earlier analysis found.

General study results and limits: The study dropped some indistinguishable V segments, TRBV6-2 and TRBV6-3 among them. Highly shared sequence variants in one cluster were likely a sequencing artifact.

V lost 5 bases to trimming and J lost 12 bases, with 21 bases between them. Germline V gene sequence: CDR1 SEHNR, CDR2 FQNEAQ (reference sequence). The CDR3 covers 14 residues. The count of this clone is one. The antigen is unknown. Primers: 60 Vbeta forward and 13 Jbeta reverse. The protocol was immunoSEQ multiplex PCR, while the TCRdb copy is restricted to in-frame clones and leaves out a portion. The data contain 150,000 to 200,000 clones, around four fifths of them seen just once; the ten biggest clones take up 4.5% to 5.5%. Sample: PBMCs. The TCR comes from a girl between 5 and 17 years old in good health and CMV-seropositive. The chain carries TRBV7-9 and TRBJ2-3; possibly TRBD1 for D (6 bases). CDR3 sequence (DNA): TGTGCCAGCAGCCGTCTATTGGACAGACCTTTTCAGTATTTT. Amino acid sequence: CASSRLLDRPFQYF.